These 23 T cell receptor beta chains originate from one sample sequenced in a study of spatial heterogeneity in lung cancer. TCRdb independently ran MiXCR on the 5' RACE reads; one entry per CDR3 protein. The table lists over 40,000 distinct CDR3 sequences, roughly 12% of them singletons. Time point meaning: blood at routine non-recurrence follow-up after resection. The starting material was PBMCs, obtained at follow-up. The receptors were gathered from a male donor with early-stage non-small cell lung cancer.

The chain recombines TRBV7-2 with TRBJ2-3, with D tentatively TRBD2 (5 bases). The CDR3 sequence is 12 residues long. The V gene lost 0 bases and the J gene lost 9 bases, with 7 bases spanning the gap. The germline gives CDR1 SGHTA, CDR2 FQGNSA. This chain's CDR3 is CASSLARETQYF. The CDR3 DNA sequence: TGTGCCAGCAGCTTAGCGAGGGAAACGCAGTATTTT.

This clonotype was found many times. The genes are TRBV30 and TRBJ2-7, with 8 bases lining up with TRBD2. Germline loops: CDR1 GTSNPN, CDR2 SVGIG (reference sequence). The trim removed 0 bases at V and 6 bases at J, leaving 7 bases unmatched. The CDR3 length is 14 residues. The CDR3: CAWSVQAGGVEQYF. CDR3 sequence (DNA): TGTGCCTGGAGTGTACAGGCGGGAGGTGTCGAGCAGTACTTC. Variable domain in full (rest from reference TRBV30 and TRBJ2-7): SQTIHQWPATLVQPVGSPLSLECTVEGTSNPNLYWYRQAAGRGLQLLFYSVGIGQISSEVPQNLSASRPQDRQFILSSKKLLLSDSGFYLCAWSVQAGGVEQYFGPGTRLTVT.

V usage is TRBV12-3 or TRBV12-4 and J usage is TRBJ2-7, with TRBD1 as a possible D gene (6 bases). This CDR3 is built from 14 residues. Trimming removed 2 bases at V and 2 bases at J, with 10 bases between. CDR3 nucleotides: TGTGCCAGCAGTTTACGGCAGGGGCCCTACGAGCAGTACTTC. Protein: CASSLRQGPYEQYF.

This clonotype turned up a few times. This chain uses TRBV2 with TRBJ2-5; 7 positions match TRBD2. Germline loops: CDR1 SNHLY, CDR2 FYNNEI. Trimming cost V 8 bases and J 5 bases; bases outside gene matches: 8. This CDR3 has 13 residues. CDR3 in DNA: TGTGCCAGCTACGCGGGAGTATATGAGACCCAGTACTTC. Protein product: CASYAGVYETQYF.

This clonotype appeared many times. The rearrangement uses TRBV6-2 or TRBV6-3 and TRBJ2-2, with 11 bases lining up with TRBD2. J was trimmed by 3 bases and V by 5 bases; bases with no gene match: 8. CDR3 length: 17 amino acids. Germline CDR1 MNHEY, CDR2 SVGEGT. CDR3 protein: CASSPRSLAGDTGELFF. The CDR3, as DNA: TGTGCCAGCAGTCCACGCTCACTAGCGGGGGACACCGGGGAGCTGTTTTTT.

This clonotype was seen repeatedly, ten times or more. The rearrangement links TRBV5-1 to TRBJ2-1, with D unclear. Germline V gene sequence: CDR1 SGHRS, CDR2 YFSETQ. The CDR3 runs 11 residues. Trimming pared 1 base from V and 10 bases from J, leaving 6 bases between. CDR3 in amino acids: CASSLREEQFF. Here the CDR3 DNA reads TGCGCCAGCAGCTTGAGGGAAGAGCAGTTCTTC.

The table lists this clonotype with a few counts. This rearrangement joins TRBV12-3 or TRBV12-4 to TRBJ2-7; no reliable D call. The CDR3 has 11 amino acids. Trimming took off 6 bases at V and 6 bases at J, with 9 bases between the two ends. CDR3: CASSLSREQYF. CDR3 in DNA: TGTGCCAGCAGCCTTAGCCGCGAGCAGTACTTC.

The chain has TRBV7-3 and TRBJ2-3; D is undetermined. The CDR3 length is 16 residues. In germline, CDR1 is SGHTA, CDR2 FQGTGA. Trimming left V 2 bases short and J 0 bases short, with 12 bases between. The CDR3 loop is CASSLARAVSTDTQYF. CDR3 coding DNA: TGTGCCAGCAGCTTAGCTCGGGCCGTTAGCACAGATACGCAGTATTTT. The full variable domain, its missing parts supplied by reference TRBV7-3 and TRBJ2-3, is GAGVSQTPSNKVTEKGKYVELRCDPISGHTALYWYRQSLGQGPEFLIYFQGTGAADDSGLPNDRFFAVRPEGSVSTLKIQRTERGDSAVYLCASSLARAVSTDTQYFGPGTRLTVL.

This clonotype has ten or more counts. V gene TRBV2 combines with J gene TRBJ2-3; 7 positions agree with TRBD1. The ends lost 7 bases at V and 4 bases at J; junction bases unmatched: 5. The germline V gene encodes CDR1 SNHLY and CDR2 FYNNEI. The CDR3 extends over 13 amino acids. The CDR3 loop is CASMVQGADTQYF. CDR3 sequence (DNA): TGTGCCAGCATGGTTCAGGGGGCAGATACGCAGTATTTT.

This clonotype was picked up many times. The genes are TRBV3-1 and TRBJ1-2; the D gene is possibly TRBD1 (5 bases). Trimming took 5 bases from V and 0 from J, leaving 13 bases between them. This CDR3 has 15 amino acids. CDR1 and CDR2 (germline): LGHDT, YNNKEL (reference sequence). The CDR3 region has the DNA TGTGCCAGCAGCGGGGACGGGATAGCTAACTATGGCTACACCTTC. Translated: CASSGDGIANYGYTF.

V usage is TRBV30 and J usage is TRBJ1-4; 8 bases match TRBD1. V dropped 0 bases and J dropped 3; count of bases not matched to a gene: 6. From germline, CDR1 is GTSNPN and CDR2 SVGIG (reference sequence). The CDR3 is 16 amino acids. CDR3 sequence: CAWSVGQGISNEKLFF. CDR3 DNA sequence: TGTGCCTGGAGTGTTGGACAGGGAATTTCTAATGAAAAACTGTTTTTT.

This clonotype was found a few times. The rearrangement uses TRBV6-5 and TRBJ2-2; 9 positions agree with TRBD1. The CDR3 is 14 amino acids. The germline gives CDR1 MNHEY, CDR2 SVGAGI. The trim removed 5 bases at V and 6 bases at J, leaving 4 bases unmatched. The CDR3 DNA sequence: TGTGCCAGCAGTCGACAGGGGGTCCCCGGGGAGCTGTTTTTT. Its translation is CASSRQGVPGELFF.

This clonotype was observed at least ten times. CDR3 coding DNA: TGTGCCAGCAGCTTGGTCCCAGGTTATAATGAAAAACTGTTTTTT. Translated, it gives CASSLVPGYNEKLFF. J is TRBJ1-4 and V is TRBV5-5; D is uncertain. This CDR3 region has 15 residues. CDR1 and CDR2 from the germline V gene are SGHKS and YYEKEE (reference sequence). V gave up 0 bases and J gave up 4 bases, with 10 bases separating them.

This clonotype was observed a few times. J is TRBJ1-1 and V is TRBV6-6; no reliable D call. V lost 6 bases to trimming and J lost 1 base, with 3 bases between them. Germline CDR1 and CDR2: MNHNY and SVGAGI (reference sequence). The CDR3 length is 11 residues. The CDR3 region has the DNA TGTGCCAGCAGCGGGAACACTGAAGCTTTCTTT. Its protein is CASSGNTEAFF.

This clonotype came up a few times. The chain recombines TRBV9 with TRBJ2-7, with D unclear. Germline CDR1 and CDR2: SGDLS and YYNGEE. CDR3 length: 14 residues. The V end lost 4 bases, the J end lost 1 base, and 12 bases lay between the germline ends. This CDR3 reads CASSPRTESYEQYF. CDR3 bases: TGTGCCAGCAGCCCCCGGACGGAATCCTACGAGCAGTACTTC.

This clonotype showed up just a few times. The V gene is TRBV12-3 or TRBV12-4, the J gene TRBJ1-2; D is possibly TRBD1 (6 bases). This CDR3 is built from 14 residues. V gave up 4 bases and J gave up 7 bases, with 16 bases separating them. The DNA of the CDR3 is TGTGCCAGCAGTTCCGGGACAACCGGATTTGGCTACACCTTC. This encodes CASSSGTTGFGYTF.

This clonotype occurred many times. V and J are TRBV5-1 and TRBJ2-5; D is undetermined. In germline, CDR1 is SGHRS, CDR2 YFSETQ. The CDR3 extends over 14 amino acids. V shed 4 bases and J shed 2 bases, with 12 bases lying between them. As DNA, the CDR3 is TGCGCCAGCAGCCTCCAGTCCCGTCAAGAGACCCAGTACTTC. Translation: CASSLQSRQETQYF.

This clonotype was found many times. The chain has TRBV30 and TRBJ1-5; D unclear. This CDR3 has 12 amino acids. The V end was cut by 3 bases, the J end by 2 bases, with 5 bases between. Per germline, CDR1 GTSNPN and CDR2 SVGIG (reference sequence). The CDR3 here is CAWSWGNQPQHF. Written as DNA, the CDR3 is TGTGCCTGGAGCTGGGGCAATCAGCCCCAGCATTTT.

This clonotype was recorded at least ten times. The chain has TRBV7-6 and TRBJ2-7, with D perhaps assigned TRBD1 or TRBD2 (5 bases each). The CDR3 sequence is 16 residues long. The germline CDR1 and CDR2 sequences are SGHVS and FNYEAQ. V was trimmed by 5 bases and J by 5 bases, leaving 22 bases between them. The chain's CDR3 is CASSQGSGPPGNEQYF. The DNA for the CDR3 is TGTGCCAGCAGCCAGGGCTCGGGGCCCCCCGGGAACGAGCAGTACTTC.

V usage is TRBV6-2 or TRBV6-3 and J usage is TRBJ1-1; D perhaps matches TRBD1 (5 bases). V lost 6 bases, J lost 5 bases, and 13 bases lay in between. Germline CDR1 reads MNHEY; CDR2 reads SVGEGT. This CDR3 has 13 amino acids. DNA of the CDR3: TGTGCCAGCAGGACAGTTTCGGGGACTGAAGCTTTCTTT. This codes for CASRTVSGTEAFF.

A remark on this clonotype: The junction departs from the called germline gene at one end, perhaps through a read error. The rearrangement links TRBV3-1 to TRBJ2-7; 9 positions agree with TRBD2. Germline V gives CDR1 LGHDT, CDR2 YNNKEL (reference sequence). The CDR3 is 16 amino acids. The CDR3 region is CASSKRLAETSYERYF. CDR3 nucleotide sequence: TGTGCCAGCAGCAAGAGACTAGCGGAAACCTCCTACGAGCGGTACTTC.

This clonotype showed up just a few times. The J gene is TRBJ2-5, the V gene TRBV28; 8 bases are shared with TRBD2. CDR1 is MDHEN and CDR2 is SYDVKM in the germline V gene. The CDR3 spans 16 residues. With V trimmed by 6 bases and J by 3 bases, 12 bases remained unmatched. As DNA, the CDR3 is TGTGCCAGCAGCTCATTCAAAGCGGGGGTGGAAGAGACCCAGTACTTC. This translates into CASSSFKAGVEETQYF.

This clonotype was counted a few times. The rearrangement joins TRBV20-1 to TRBJ2-3, with 9 bases aligning to TRBD1. The CDR3 has 15 residues. V lost 0 bases, J lost 4 bases, and 5 bases stayed unmatched. Germline values: CDR1 DFQATT, CDR2 SNEGSKA (reference sequence). CDR3 residues: CSARDPTGGPDTQYF. DNA of the CDR3: TGCAGTGCTAGAGATCCGACAGGGGGTCCAGATACGCAGTATTTT.